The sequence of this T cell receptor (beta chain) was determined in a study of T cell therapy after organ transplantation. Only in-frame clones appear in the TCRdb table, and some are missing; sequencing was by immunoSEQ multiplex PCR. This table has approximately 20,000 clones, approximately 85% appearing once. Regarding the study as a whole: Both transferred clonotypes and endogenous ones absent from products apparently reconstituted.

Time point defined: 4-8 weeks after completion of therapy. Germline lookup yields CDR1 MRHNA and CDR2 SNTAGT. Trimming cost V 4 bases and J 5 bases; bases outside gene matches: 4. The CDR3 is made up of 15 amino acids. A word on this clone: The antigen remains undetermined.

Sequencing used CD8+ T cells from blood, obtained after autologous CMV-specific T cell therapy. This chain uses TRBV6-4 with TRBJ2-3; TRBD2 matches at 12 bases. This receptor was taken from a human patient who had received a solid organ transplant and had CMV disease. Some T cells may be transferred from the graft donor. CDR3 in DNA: TGTGCCAGCAGTGGACTAGCGGGGGCGGTAGATACGCAGTATTTT. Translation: CASSGLAGAVDTQYF.